What follows are 5 T cell receptor beta chains derived from one specimen sequenced in a study of T cells in tuberculosis. Only in-frame clones appear in the TCRdb table, and some are missing; sequencing was by immunoSEQ multiplex PCR. Of tens of thousands of clones listed, roughly nine tenths are singletons. Sequencing was carried out using PBMCs. The receptors originated from a donor under 30 with latent tuberculosis or without tuberculosis infection.

This clone was detected only once. The gene calls are TRBV30 and TRBJ1-2, with 9 bases lining up with TRBD1. With V trimmed by 0 bases and J by 4 bases, 6 bases remained unmatched. This CDR3 has 15 amino acids. Germline V gives CDR1 GTSNPN, CDR2 SVGIG (reference sequence). The CDR3 spells CAWSVGQGSRYGYTF. Here the CDR3 DNA reads TGTGCCTGGAGTGTGGGACAGGGATCCCGCTATGGCTACACCTTC.

The chain joins TRBV9 to TRBJ1-1; D uncertain. The CDR3 loop spans 17 amino acids. V was shortened by 0 bases and J by 0 bases, with 15 bases between the two germline ends. Germline CDR1 reads SGDLS; CDR2 reads YYNGEE. In DNA, the CDR3 is TGTGCCAGCAGCGTAGACCCCTCGGGAAGGGTGAACACTGAAGCTTTCTTT. Protein: CASSVDPSGRVNTEAFF.

The rearrangement uses TRBV5-6 and TRBJ1-2; possible D gene TRBD1, 5 bases. With 1 base removed from V and 11 bases from J, the gap between germline ends came to 12 bases. This CDR3 has 12 amino acids. Germline CDR1 SGHDT, CDR2 YYEEEE. CDR3 sequence: CASSLLGARYTF. For the CDR3, the DNA is TGTGCCAGCAGCTTGTTAGGGGCCAGGTACACCTTC.

The chain combines TRBV18 with TRBJ1-5, with a weak D call TRBD1 (6 bases). Between the trimmed V and J ends, which lost 6 bases and 3 bases, there was a span of 9 bases. The germline V gene has CDR1 KGHSH and CDR2 LQKENI. The CDR3 has 13 residues. The CDR3 coding sequence is TGTGCCAGCTCCCGGGACAACAATCAGCCCCAGCATTTT. This sequence encodes CASSRDNNQPQHF.

CDR3 protein: CASSTQGVGELFF. The CDR3 DNA reads TGTGCCAGCAGTACACAGGGAGTCGGGGAGCTGTTTTTT. V is TRBV27 and J is TRBJ2-2; D possibly corresponds to TRBD1 (6 bases). This CDR3 has 13 residues. The V end was cut by 5 bases, the J end by 7 bases, with 11 bases between. From germline, CDR1 is MNHEY and CDR2 SMNVEV (reference sequence).